This T cell receptor (beta chain) came from a study of T cell responses to AZD1222 COVID-19 vaccine. Findings and caveats of the study: Dominant CD4 TCR responses targeted spike regions 160-218 and 743-854.

Concerning this clone itself: Its target is not known.

Germline CDR1 and CDR2: SGDLS and YYNGEE. V was shortened by 4 bases and J by 1 base, with 15 bases between the two germline ends. This CDR3 is built from 15 residues. TCRdb's copy holds only in-frame clones and misses some; the assay was immunoSEQ multiplex PCR. The repertoire has 110,000 to 150,000 clones, just under 95% of them found once; the top ten carry about 1.5%. This rearrangement joins TRBV9 to TRBJ2-7, with D uncertain. The receptor was derived from an adult in good health. The sequenced sample was peripheral blood, obtained on day 0 of AZD1222 vaccination. CDR3 bases: TGTGCCAGCAGCCCAGGTTGGCAAGGGTCCTACGAGCAGTACTTC. Its translation: CASSPGWQGSYEQYF.